The TCR beta chain under discussion was sequenced for a study of blood T cell repertoires in COVID-19. Study background: The United States, Italy and Spain supplied acute and convalescent COVID-19 samples.

While infection was still active, Seattle patients were enrolled and then followed longitudinally. V was pared by 3 bases and J by 6 bases, with 7 bases between. This CDR3 is 11 amino acids long. From germline, CDR1 is GTSNPN and CDR2 SVGIG (reference sequence). Here immunoSEQ multiplex PCR was the method, and the copy in TCRdb shows in-frame clones only, minus some. The sample records some 350,000 clones, 87% being singletons. The V call is TRBV30, the J call TRBJ2-3; tentative D call: TRBD2 (6 bases). The TCR was taken from a woman in her forties or fifties with COVID-19, enrolled during active disease. Sequenced material: peripheral blood. The CDR3 DNA sequence: TGTGCCTGGAGCGGGGGTGATACGCAGTATTTT. Protein: CAWSGGDTQYF.